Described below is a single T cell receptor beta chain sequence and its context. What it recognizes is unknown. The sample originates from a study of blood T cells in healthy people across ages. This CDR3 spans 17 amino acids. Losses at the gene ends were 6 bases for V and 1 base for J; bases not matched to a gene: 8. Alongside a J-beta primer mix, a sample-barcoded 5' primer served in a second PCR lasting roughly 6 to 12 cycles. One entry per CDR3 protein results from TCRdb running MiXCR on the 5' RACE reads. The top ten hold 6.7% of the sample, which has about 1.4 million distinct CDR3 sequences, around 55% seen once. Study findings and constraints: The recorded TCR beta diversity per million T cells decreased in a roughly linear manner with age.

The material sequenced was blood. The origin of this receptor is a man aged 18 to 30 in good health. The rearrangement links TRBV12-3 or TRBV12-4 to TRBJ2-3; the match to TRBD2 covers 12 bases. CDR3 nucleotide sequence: TGTGCCAGCAGGACCAAAAGGACTAGCGGGGGCACAGATACGCAGTATTTT. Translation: CASRTKRTSGGTDTQYF.